This T cell receptor beta chain is drawn from a study of identical twins. TCRdb reprocessed the 5' RACE reads via MiXCR and lists one record per CDR3 protein. The repertoire holds 240,000 or so distinct CDR3 sequences, with approximately 7% as singletons. This clonotype occurred many times. Germline V CDR1 and CDR2: SGHRS, YFSETQ. The CDR3 totals 14 residues. V shed 4 bases, J shed 4 bases, and the junction held 3 bases outside the gene matches. This sample also belongs to another study, concerning yellow fever vaccine responses in identical twins.

This TCR was recovered from a woman younger than 35 in good health. V usage is TRBV5-1 and J usage is TRBJ2-1, with TRBD2 matching 9 bases. Sequenced: memory (CD45RO+) T cells sorted from blood. The CDR3 sequence is CASSGGGVYNEQFF. In DNA form, the CDR3 reads TGCGCCAGCAGCGGCGGGGGGGTGTACAATGAGCAGTTCTTC.